One sample yielded the 19 T cell receptor beta chains listed below, sequenced in a study of molecular identifiers for immune sequencing clone quantification (dated by TCRdb to 2016 to 2019). The library was generated by PCR. Reads for this sample came from a NextSeq 500. The public sequencing data were trimmed at Q25 with fastp and processed into clonotypes with MiXCR by TCRdb, which kept only in-frame beta chains. Entries are consolidated by CDR3 protein sequence, retaining the most common genes and DNA. The sample table holds about 320,000 distinct CDR3 sequences, of which 24% were seen once. The ten largest clones add up to about 0.74% of the sample. The specimen sequenced was naive CD8+ T cells from blood, with Jurkat cell RNA spiked in. The meaning of the sample's cell subset or site label: FACS-sorted CD8+CD4-CCR7+CD45RA+ naive T cells. Every receptor here comes from a human donor in good health. Some libraries in this study had Jurkat cell RNA spiked in.

The sample holds many counts of this clonotype. The chain couples TRBV6-6 to TRBJ2-1, with 10 bases that match TRBD2. From germline, CDR1 is MNHNY and CDR2 SVGAGI (reference sequence). The J segment lost 7 bases and the V segment lost 0 bases, leaving 6 bases of the junction unmatched. The CDR3 totals 16 residues. The CDR3: CASSYSIAGGWNEQFF. CDR3 sequence (DNA): TGTGCCAGCAGTTACTCGATAGCGGGAGGTTGGAATGAGCAGTTCTTC.

The genes are TRBV7-8 and TRBJ2-3, with D perhaps matching TRBD1 (6 bases). V was shortened by 4 bases and J by 5 bases, with 22 bases between the two germline ends. The germline V gene has CDR1 SGHVS and CDR2 FQNEAQ. This CDR3 is built from 17 residues. CDR3 region: CASSSTGQAPWGDTQYF. As DNA, the CDR3 is TGTGCCAGCAGCTCAACAGGGCAGGCTCCATGGGGAGATACGCAGTATTTT.

This clonotype was observed a few times. The J gene is TRBJ2-3, the V gene TRBV7-6, with 8 bases identical to TRBD2. Germline trimming cut 2 bases from V and 5 bases from J; bases unmatched to any gene: 3. CDR1 and CDR2 from the germline V gene are SGHVS and FNYEAQ. The CDR3 totals 14 residues. The CDR3 region is CASSLSAGGDTQYF. CDR3 in DNA: TGTGCCAGCAGCTTATCCGCGGGGGGAGATACGCAGTATTTT.

In the case of this clonotype: Its ends do not fully match the called genes, so a read error is possible. This chain links TRBV24-1 with TRBJ2-2; perhaps D is TRBD1 or TRBD2 (5 bases each). CDR1 and CDR2 from the germline V gene are KGHDR and SFDVKD. This CDR3 is 18 amino acids long. CDR3 region: CATSDLRQTVQVPGELFF. The CDR3 DNA follows: TGTGCCACCAGTGATTTAAGGCAGACAGTTCAAGTACCCGGGGAGTTGTTTTTT.

The chain joins TRBV2 to TRBJ1-2, with D unclear. CDR1 and CDR2 from the germline V gene are SNHLY and FYNNEI. V lost 11 bases to trimming and J lost 3 bases, with 16 bases between them. The CDR3 is made up of 13 amino acids. The CDR3 spells CAATPWEDYGYTF. Here the CDR3 DNA reads TGTGCCGCTACTCCATGGGAGGACTATGGCTACACCTTC.

This chain joins TRBV24-1 and TRBJ2-2; 7 nucleotides align to TRBD1. The CDR3 runs 14 residues. Germline CDR1 is KGHDR and CDR2 is SFDVKD. With V trimmed by 4 bases and J by 6 bases, 4 bases remained unmatched. CDR3 sequence (DNA): TGTGCCACCAGTGACGAGGGGGCGGCCGGGGAGCTGTTTTTT. Translation: CATSDEGAAGELFF.

Notes on this clonotype: The junction departs from germline at one end; a sequencing error may be responsible. This chain connects TRBV3-1 to TRBJ1-5; D ambiguous. The V gene's germline CDR1 is LGHDT and CDR2 YNNKEL (reference sequence). The CDR3 spans 14 residues. The CDR3 loop is CASSQDPGFKPRHF. In nucleotides, the CDR3 is TGTGCCAGCAGCCAAGATCCGGGGTTTAAGCCCCGGCATTTT.

With regard to this clonotype: It may be a read error: a sequence one base away is much more abundant. The chain recombines TRBV30 with TRBJ2-1; D remains ambiguous. Germline values: CDR1 GTSNPN, CDR2 SVGIG (reference sequence). V was trimmed by 0 bases and J by 6 bases, leaving 9 bases between them. This CDR3 has 13 amino acids. CDR3 DNA: TGTGCCTGGAGTGTACAAATCGGCAATGAGCAGTTCTTC. Amino acids: CAWSVQIGNEQFF.

This clonotype was observed at least ten times. The chain uses TRBV10-3 and TRBJ2-5, with 7 bases matching TRBD2. The CDR3 is 13 residues long. The ends lost 7 bases at V and 1 base at J; junction bases unmatched: 3. Germline lookup yields CDR1 ENHRY and CDR2 SYGVKD. The CDR3 region has the DNA TGTGCCATCATCGGGACTATCCAAGAGACCCAGTACTTC. Its translation: CAIIGTIQETQYF.

This clonotype appeared a few times. The chain couples TRBV15 to TRBJ2-3; possibly TRBD1 or TRBD2 for D (5 bases each). In germline, CDR1 is LNHNV, CDR2 YYDKDF (reference sequence). Trimming shortened V by 3 bases and J by 6 bases, and 19 bases separated the two germline ends. This CDR3 spans 16 amino acids. CDR3 in amino acids: CATSRDEGLRFDTQYF. CDR3 nucleotides: TGTGCCACCAGCAGGGATGAGGGGCTCCGGTTCGATACGCAGTATTTT. Filled out from reference TRBV15 and TRBJ2-3, the complete variable domain reads DAMVIQNPRYQVTQFGKPVTLSCSQTLNHNVMYWYQQKSSQAPKLLFHYYDKDFNNEADTPDNFQSRRPNTSFCFLDIRSPGLGDTAMYLCATSRDEGLRFDTQYFGPGTRLTVL.

Only a few counts were recorded for this clonotype. The chain has TRBV6-5 and TRBJ1-1; D is possibly TRBD1 (5 bases). The CDR3 totals 15 residues. V was trimmed by 2 bases and J by 3 bases, leaving 13 bases between them. CDR1 is MNHEY, CDR2 SVGAGI, per germline. The CDR3 sequence is CASSYMLGEDTEAFF. CDR3 bases: TGTGCCAGCAGTTACATGTTGGGGGAGGACACTGAAGCTTTCTTT.

The chain couples TRBV4-1 to TRBJ2-5; 8 positions match TRBD2. Germline values: CDR1 MGHRA, CDR2 YSYEKL. Losses at the gene ends were 4 bases for V and 4 bases for J; bases not matched to a gene: 8. The CDR3 totals 15 residues. The CDR3 is CASSLGLAAGETQYF. The CDR3, as DNA: TGCGCCAGCAGCCTCGGACTAGCTGCGGGAGAGACCCAGTACTTC.

The genes are TRBV21-1 and TRBJ2-3; TRBD2 is the table's D call, not checked against the DNA. TRBV21-1 is a pseudogene segment. The CDR3 totals 16 residues. The CDR3 is CASRALAGGRPDTQYF. For the CDR3, the DNA is TGTGCCAGCAGGGCTCTAGCGGGGGGCCGGCCAGATACGCAGTATTTT.

This clonotype has ten or more counts. V gene TRBV29-1 combines with J gene TRBJ1-1, with TRBD1 as a possible D gene (6 bases). The V end was cut by 6 bases, the J end by 4 bases, with 21 bases between. The CDR3 sequence is 15 residues long. Per the germline V gene, CDR1 is SQVTM and CDR2 is ANQGSEA. The CDR3 nucleotides read TGCAGCGTGACGGGACACCCCTCCCTGAGCACTGAAGCTTTCTTT. This translates into CSVTGHPSLSTEAFF.

CDR3 bases: TGTGCCAGCAGTGAAGAAGGGAGGGGCCTCTCCTACGAGCAGTACTTC. Protein sequence: CASSEEGRGLSYEQYF. This chain connects TRBV2 to TRBJ2-7; 7 nucleotides match TRBD2. The germline CDR1 and CDR2 sequences are SNHLY and FYNNEI. This CDR3 has 16 amino acids. V shed 1 base, J shed 0 bases, and the junction held 6 bases outside the gene matches. Full variable domain (missing parts from reference TRBV2 and TRBJ2-7): EPEVTQTPSHQVTQMGQEVILRCVPISNHLYFYWYRQILGQKVEFLVSFYNNEISEKSEIFDDQFSVERPDGSNFTLKIRSTKLEDSAMYFCASSEEGRGLSYEQYFGPGTRLTVT.

This clonotype was counted ten times or more. J is TRBJ1-1 and V is TRBV7-6; TRBD1 matches at 7 bases. With 4 bases clipped from V and 5 bases from J, the junction kept 7 bases outside the gene matches. The CDR3 covers 14 residues. The germline V gene encodes CDR1 SGHVS and CDR2 FNYEAQ. Written as DNA, the CDR3 is TGTGCCAGCAGCTCGACGACAGGGCTGACTGAAGCTTTCTTT. Its protein is CASSSTTGLTEAFF.

Note on this clonotype: An end of the junction does not agree with germline; a read error may underlie this. The chain couples TRBV20-1 to TRBJ2-5; D might be TRBD1 (6 bases). Germline CDR1 is DFQATT and CDR2 is SNEGSKA (reference sequence). The CDR3 extends over 16 amino acids. The CDR3 region is CSGRDPGQGIQETQYF. As DNA, the CDR3 is TGCAGTGGTAGAGATCCTGGGCAGGGGATTCAAGAGACCCAGTACTTC.

This clonotype was detected only a few times. The J gene is TRBJ2-7, the V gene TRBV6-2 or TRBV6-3; the match to TRBD1 covers 9 bases. The CDR3 totals 13 residues. Germline assignment: CDR1 MNHEY and CDR2 SVGEGT. V shed 5 bases, J shed 7 bases, and the junction held 6 bases outside the gene matches. The CDR3 loop reads CASSQTGGVEQYF. Here the CDR3 DNA reads TGTGCCAGCAGTCAAACAGGGGGCGTTGAGCAGTACTTC.

The chain is built from TRBV13 and TRBJ2-6; D ambiguous. Trimming removed 5 bases at V and 2 bases at J, with 10 bases between. CDR3 length: 15 amino acids. Germline V gene sequence: CDR1 PRHDT, CDR2 FYEKMQ (reference sequence). The CDR3 here is CASSDIATGANVLTF. CDR3 DNA: TGTGCCAGCAGCGACATCGCCACTGGGGCCAACGTCCTGACTTTC.